The text below deals with one T cell receptor (beta chain). Its antigen is undetermined. The data stem from a study of OX40 agonist ivuxolimab in advanced cancers. Study in general: Dose-escalation patients suffered from hepatocellular carcinoma, melanoma, renal cell or head and neck cancer. Subjects had a mean age of roughly 60 years, with a range of roughly 20 to 80; more than 70% were male.

Broader study findings: In general, CD8+ T cells held more expanded clones than CD4+ did, on average.

Clones were read by immunoSEQ multiplex PCR, and TCRdb kept only the in-frame ones, dropping some. Among 65,000 to 80,000 clones, 85% to 90% were seen once, and the ten largest hold 10% to 15%. The CDR3 is 15 amino acids. CDR1 and CDR2 from the germline V gene are SGHTA and FQGNSA. Trimming pared 1 base from V and 5 bases from J, leaving 14 bases between. The sequence was collected from an adult with an advanced solid tumor such as melanoma, head and neck, liver or kidney cancer. Source: CD4+ or CD8+ T cells sorted from blood, taken in a trial of the OX40 agonist ivuxolimab. The rearrangement joins TRBV7-2 to TRBJ2-5; D ambiguous. CDR3 residues: CASSLEMGSTETQYF. DNA for the CDR3: TGTGCCAGCAGCTTAGAAATGGGATCGACGGAGACCCAGTACTTC.